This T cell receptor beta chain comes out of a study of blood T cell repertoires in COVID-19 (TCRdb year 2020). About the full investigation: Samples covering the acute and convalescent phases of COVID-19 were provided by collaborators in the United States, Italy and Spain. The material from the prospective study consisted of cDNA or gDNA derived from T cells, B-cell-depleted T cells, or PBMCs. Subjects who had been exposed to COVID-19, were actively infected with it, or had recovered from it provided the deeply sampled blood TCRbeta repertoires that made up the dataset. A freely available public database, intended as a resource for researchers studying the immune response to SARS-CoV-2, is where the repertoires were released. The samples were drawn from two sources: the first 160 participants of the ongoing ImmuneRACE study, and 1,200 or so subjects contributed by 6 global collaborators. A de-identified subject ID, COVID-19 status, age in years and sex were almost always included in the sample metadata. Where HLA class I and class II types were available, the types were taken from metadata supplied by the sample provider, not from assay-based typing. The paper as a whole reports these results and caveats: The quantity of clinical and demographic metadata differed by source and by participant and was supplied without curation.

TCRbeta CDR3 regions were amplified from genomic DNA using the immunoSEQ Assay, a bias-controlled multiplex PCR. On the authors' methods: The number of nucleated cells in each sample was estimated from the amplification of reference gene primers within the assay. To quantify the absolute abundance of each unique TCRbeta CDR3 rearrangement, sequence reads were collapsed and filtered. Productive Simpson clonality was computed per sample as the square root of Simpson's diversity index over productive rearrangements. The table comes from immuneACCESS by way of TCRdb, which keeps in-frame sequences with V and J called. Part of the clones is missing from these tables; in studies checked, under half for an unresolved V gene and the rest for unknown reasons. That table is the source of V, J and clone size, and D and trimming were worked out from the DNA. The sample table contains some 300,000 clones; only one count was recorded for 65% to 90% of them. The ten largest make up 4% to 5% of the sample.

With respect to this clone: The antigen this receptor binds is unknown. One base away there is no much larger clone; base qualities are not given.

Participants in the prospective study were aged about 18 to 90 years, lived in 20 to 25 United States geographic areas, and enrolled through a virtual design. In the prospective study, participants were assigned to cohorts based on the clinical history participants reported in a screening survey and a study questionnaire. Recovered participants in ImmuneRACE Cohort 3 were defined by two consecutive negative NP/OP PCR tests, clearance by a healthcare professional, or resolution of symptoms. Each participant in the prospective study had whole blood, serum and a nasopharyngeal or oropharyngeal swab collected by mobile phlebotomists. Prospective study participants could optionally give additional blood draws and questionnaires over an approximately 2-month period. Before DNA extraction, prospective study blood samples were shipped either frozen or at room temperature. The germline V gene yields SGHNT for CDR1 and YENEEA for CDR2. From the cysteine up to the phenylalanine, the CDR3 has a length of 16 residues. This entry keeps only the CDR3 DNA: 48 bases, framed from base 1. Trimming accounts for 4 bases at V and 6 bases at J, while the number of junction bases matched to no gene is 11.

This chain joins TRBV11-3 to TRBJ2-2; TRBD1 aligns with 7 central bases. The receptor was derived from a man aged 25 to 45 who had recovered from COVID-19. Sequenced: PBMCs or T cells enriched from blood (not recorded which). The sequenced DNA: TGTGCCAGCAGCTCCCGGACAGGCGGAATGCCCGGGGAGCTGTTTTTT. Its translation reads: CASSSRTGGMPGELFF.